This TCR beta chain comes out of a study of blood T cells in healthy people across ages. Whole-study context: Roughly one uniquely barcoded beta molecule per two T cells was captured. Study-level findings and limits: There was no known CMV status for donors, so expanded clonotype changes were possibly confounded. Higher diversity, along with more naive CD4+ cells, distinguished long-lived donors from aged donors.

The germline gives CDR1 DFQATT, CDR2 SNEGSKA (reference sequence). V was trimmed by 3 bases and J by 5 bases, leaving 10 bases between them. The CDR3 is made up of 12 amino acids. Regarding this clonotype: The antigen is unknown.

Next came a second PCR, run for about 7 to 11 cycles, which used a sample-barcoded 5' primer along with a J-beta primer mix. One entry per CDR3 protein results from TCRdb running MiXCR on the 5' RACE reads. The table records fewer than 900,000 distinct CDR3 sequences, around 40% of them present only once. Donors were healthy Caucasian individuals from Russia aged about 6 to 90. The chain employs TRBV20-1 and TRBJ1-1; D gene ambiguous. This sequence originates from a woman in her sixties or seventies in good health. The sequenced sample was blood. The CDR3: CSARGGLTEAFF. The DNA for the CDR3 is TGCAGTGCTAGGGGTGGCCTTACTGAAGCTTTCTTT.